A single sample gave rise to the 14 T cell receptor beta chains below, sequenced in a study of cytomegalovirus exposure and HLA in healthy donors. In the PCR, 60 Vbeta and 13 Jbeta primers were used. Clones were sequenced by immunoSEQ multiplex PCR, and TCRdb holds only the in-frame ones, with some missing. The sample has 120,000 to 150,000 clones, just over 70% seen once. Sequencing used PBMCs. The source of these receptors is a woman aged 30 to 39 in good health and CMV-seronegative.

This clone was recorded a few times. The CDR3: CASRRQGDNYGYTF. The CDR3 region has the DNA TGTGCCAGCAGGAGACAGGGGGATAACTATGGCTACACCTTC. The chain joins TRBV28 to TRBJ1-2; TRBD1 agrees at 9 bases. The CDR3 extends over 14 amino acids. From germline, CDR1 is MDHEN and CDR2 SYDVKM. V shed 6 bases, J shed 1 base, and the junction held 3 bases outside the gene matches.

This chain joins TRBV5-8 and TRBJ1-4, with a weak D call TRBD1 (5 bases). V lost 4 bases, J lost 4 bases, and 14 bases lay in between. The CDR3 consists of 15 residues. CDR1 and CDR2 (germline): SGHTS, YDEGEE. CDR3 nucleotides: TGTGCCAGCAGCCGGTGGGGCGGATTTAATGAAAAACTGTTTTTT. Translating gives CASSRWGGFNEKLFF. The whole variable domain, remainder taken from reference TRBV5-8 and TRBJ1-4, is EAGVTQSPTHLIKTRGQQATLRCSPISGHTSVYWYQQALGLGLQFLLWYDEGEERNRGNFPPRFSGRQFPNYSSELNVNALELEDSALYLCASSRWGGFNEKLFFGSGTQLSVL.

This chain uses TRBV2 with TRBJ2-7; the D is unclear. Between the trimmed V and J ends, which lost 3 bases and 7 bases, there was a span of 13 bases. The CDR3 sequence is 13 residues long. Germline loops: CDR1 SNHLY, CDR2 FYNNEI. The CDR3 reads CASSDRALGEQYV. The CDR3 region has the DNA TGTGCCAGCAGTGACCGGGCCCTTGGGGAGCAGTACGTC.

The chain links TRBV2 to TRBJ2-1; TRBD1 agrees at 9 bases. Germline lookup yields CDR1 SNHLY and CDR2 FYNNEI. The CDR3 has 15 amino acids. V gave up 6 bases and J gave up 10 bases; unmatched junction bases: 13. CDR3 nucleotides: TGTGCCAGCAGCCAACAGGGGGCTCATCAGGACGAGCAGTTCTTC. As protein: CASSQQGAHQDEQFF.

V gene TRBV5-1 combines with J gene TRBJ2-2, with TRBD2 matching 7 bases. In germline, CDR1 is SGHRS, CDR2 YFSETQ. J gave up 5 bases and V 4 bases, and 8 bases lay outside the gene matches. CDR3 length equals 15 residues. CDR3 in DNA: TGCGCCAGCAGCCCGGCCAGCGGGACTACCGGGGAGCTGTTTTTT. Translation: CASSPASGTTGELFF.

As concerns this clone: This same CDR3 is encoded by further DNA sequences in the sample. This chain uses TRBV5-1 with TRBJ2-3; the match to TRBD2 covers 7 bases. CDR1 SGHRS and CDR2 YFSETQ come from the germline V gene. The CDR3 is 16 amino acids. V gave up 1 base and J gave up 5 bases; unmatched junction bases: 10. The CDR3 DNA reads TGCGCCAGCAGCTTGTCGACCTGGGGGAGGGGAGATACGCAGTATTTT. Amino acids: CASSLSTWGRGDTQYF.

The rearrangement joins TRBV6-5 to TRBJ2-3; 11 bases line up with TRBD2. The CDR3 runs to 14 residues. Germline trimming cut 6 bases from V and 5 bases from J; bases unmatched to any gene: 4. CDR1 is MNHEY, CDR2 SVGAGI, per germline. The DNA for the CDR3 is TGTGCCAGCAGGACTAGCGGGGTACTAGATACGCAGTATTTT. As protein: CASRTSGVLDTQYF.

The gene calls are TRBV6-6 and TRBJ1-3; D might be TRBD1 (5 bases). V was trimmed by 0 bases and J by 4 bases, leaving 10 bases between them. The germline CDR1 and CDR2 sequences are MNHNY and SVGAGI (reference sequence). This CDR3 has 15 amino acids. The CDR3 coding sequence is TGTGCCAGCAGTTACTCCGGGACTACGGGAAACACCATATATTTT. Translated: CASSYSGTTGNTIYF.

The gene calls are TRBV20-1 and TRBJ2-1; D gene uncertain. The CDR3 runs to 10 residues. V shed 6 bases and J shed 9 bases, with 9 bases lying between them. CDR1 DFQATT and CDR2 SNEGSKA come from the germline V gene (reference sequence). The chain's CDR3 is CSASVPEQFF. CDR3 nucleotide sequence: TGCAGTGCCAGTGTGCCTGAGCAGTTCTTC.

The chain joins TRBV19 to TRBJ2-3; 12 bases align to TRBD2. Germline CDR1 reads LNHDA; CDR2 reads SQIVND (reference sequence). J gave up 4 bases and V 3 bases, and 5 bases lay outside the gene matches. CDR3 length: 16 amino acids. The DNA of the CDR3 is TGTGCCAGTAGTATCGGGACTAGCGGGCCCTCAGATACGCAGTATTTT. Encoded protein: CASSIGTSGPSDTQYF.

The V and J genes are TRBV27 and TRBJ2-1, with 7 bases aligning to TRBD2. This CDR3 is built from 14 residues. Trimming cost V 6 bases and J 5 bases; bases outside gene matches: 7. CDR1 and CDR2 from the germline V gene are MNHEY and SMNVEV (reference sequence). CDR3 bases: TGTGCCAGCAGAGCCTTAGCGGGTCACAATGAGCAGTTCTTC. Translating it yields CASRALAGHNEQFF.

The rearrangement uses TRBV28 and TRBJ2-1; 8 bases match TRBD1. Germline CDR1 and CDR2: MDHEN and SYDVKM. The junction had 4 bases not matched to a gene; V was cut back by 4 bases and J by 2 bases. There are 15 residues in the CDR3. The CDR3 nucleotides are TGTGCCAGCAGTTCCGGGGACAGGACCTACAATGAGCAGTTCTTC. This encodes CASSSGDRTYNEQFF.

This clone was recorded a few times. The gene calls are TRBV6-1 and TRBJ2-3; TRBD2 aligns across 8 bases. V lost 3 bases to trimming and J lost 0 bases; unmatched junction nucleotides: 2. The CDR3 is 15 amino acids. Germline-derived CDR1 and CDR2 are MNHNS and SASEGT. CDR3 in DNA: TGTGCCAGCAGTGACCCGGGAGGGAGCACAGATACGCAGTATTTT. This gives the protein CASSDPGGSTDTQYF.

For this clone: The junction departs from the called germline gene at one end, perhaps through a read error. The chain is built from TRBV7-9 and TRBJ2-7; perhaps TRBD1 as D (5 bases). CDR1 is SEHNR, CDR2 FQNEAQ, per germline (reference sequence). This CDR3 spans 12 amino acids. CDR3 DNA sequence: TGTTCCAGCAGCTTAGGGCAGGGTGTGCAGTACTTC. This codes for CSSSLGQGVQYF.